The entry below describes one T cell receptor (beta chain). Its target is not known. This specimen comes from a study of cytomegalovirus exposure and HLA in healthy donors. Study findings and constraints: TCR beta sequences reportedly predicted most subjects' HLA-A and HLA-B alleles accurately. The study recorded over 150 TCR beta chains that were cytomegalovirus-associated. The authors excluded some V segments, including TRBV6-2 and TRBV6-3, as indistinguishable.

Amplification used 60 Vbeta primers and 13 Jbeta primers. The data were produced by immunoSEQ multiplex PCR, yet TCRdb's version contains in-frame clones alone and is incomplete. The sample lists some 140,000 clones, 60% to 80% seen once, with around 13% in the top ten. The CDR3 length is 16 residues. From germline, CDR1 is SGHAT and CDR2 FQDESV (reference sequence). Trimming at V came to 5 bases and at J to 8 bases, leaving 16 bases not matched to a gene. The specimen sequenced was PBMCs. The J gene is TRBJ2-5, the V gene TRBV11-1, with 8 positions matching TRBD1. The sequence was obtained from a man aged 30 to 45 in good health and CMV-seropositive. In DNA, the CDR3 is TGTGCCAGCAGCACCGGGACAGGAATCGGGAAGGGAACCCAGTACTTC. Its translation: CASSTGTGIGKGTQYF.